The sample holds a few counts of the clone carrying this T cell receptor beta chain. What it binds is not known. Using RNA transcripts as the source, TCR beta CDR3 regions were amplified. HTBI primers were used for first-round RT-PCR of the TCR CDR3. MiXCR was run by TCRdb on the multiplex PCR reads, yielding one entry per CDR3 protein. Here the sample spans 500,000 to 600,000 distinct CDR3 sequences, around 20% being singletons. Any patient presenting with uncontrolled infection, other autoimmune disease, pregnancy or lactation was left out. Per germline, CDR1 MNHNS and CDR2 SASEGT. The CDR3 totals 14 residues. V lost 0 bases and J 5 bases, leaving 7 bases between the germline ends. These data come from a study of T cells in Graves' hyperthyroidism and ophthalmopathy. Study outcomes and limitations: The model forecast ophthalmopathy, anticipating it by a median around 6.9 months before onset. Appearing also in blood were most of the thyroid clonotypes expanded above 0.001.

This chain links TRBV6-1 with TRBJ1-4; D is unclear. The clonotype was recovered from a man aged 35-49 years with Graves' ophthalmopathy. The sample taken for sequencing was blood. The CDR3 DNA sequence: TGTGCCAGCAGTGAAGCGATCGGGAATGAAAAACTGTTTTTT. This codes for CASSEAIGNEKLFF.